Below are 6 T cell receptor beta chains sequenced from a single sample in a study of blood T cell repertoires in COVID-19. Assay: immunoSEQ multiplex PCR; the TCRdb copy retains only in-frame clones and omits some. The table records a few hundred thousand clones, roughly 90% of them present only once. Material: PBMCs or T cells enriched from blood (not recorded which). The receptors were gathered from a woman aged 30 to 39 who had recovered from COVID-19.

The chain is built from TRBV6-5 and TRBJ1-1; a weak D match, TRBD1 (6 bases). The CDR3 has 15 residues. V shed 6 bases and J shed 0 bases, with 14 bases lying between them. Germline CDR1 and CDR2: MNHEY and SVGAGI. CDR3 sequence: CASSLRGPMNTEAFF. The CDR3 DNA reads as TGTGCCAGCAGCCTCAGGGGCCCCATGAACACTGAAGCTTTCTTT.

The J gene is TRBJ1-4, the V gene TRBV10-3; a weak D match, TRBD1 (5 bases). The V end lost 6 bases, the J end lost 0 bases, and 26 bases lay between the germline ends. The germline gives CDR1 ENHRY, CDR2 SYGVKD. CDR3 length: 20 amino acids. The CDR3 is CAISWSAGPQGVATNEKLFF. CDR3 bases: TGTGCCATCAGCTGGTCGGCAGGCCCGCAAGGGGTTGCAACTAATGAAAAACTGTTTTTT.

This chain joins TRBV5-4 and TRBJ1-1, with D perhaps TRBD1 (5 bases). The CDR3 loop spans 15 amino acids. Trimming took off 2 bases at V and 7 bases at J, with 18 bases between the two ends. The germline CDR1 and CDR2 sequences are SGHNT and YYREEE (reference sequence). DNA of the CDR3: TGTGCCAGCAGCTTAAAAAGGGGCTTTTCCGGTGAAGCTTTCTTT. This translates into CASSLKRGFSGEAFF.

V is TRBV24-1 and J is TRBJ2-3; tentative D call: TRBD1 (5 bases). The CDR3 is made up of 13 amino acids. The germline V gene encodes CDR1 KGHDR and CDR2 SFDVKD. V lost 0 bases, J lost 7 bases, and 7 bases lay in between. The DNA of the CDR3 is TGTGCCACCAGTGATTTGACAGGTAATACGCAGTATTTT. Its protein product is CATSDLTGNTQYF.

V usage is TRBV24-1 and J usage is TRBJ2-3; weak D call: TRBD2 (5 bases). There are 12 residues in the CDR3. The V and J ends lost 6 bases and 5 bases respectively, with 8 bases between them. Germline CDR1 and CDR2: KGHDR and SFDVKD. This chain's CDR3 is CATSLLGDTQYF. The CDR3 nucleotides are TGTGCCACCAGTTTACTAGGAGATACGCAGTATTTT.

The gene calls are TRBV5-1 and TRBJ2-5; 10 nucleotides agree with TRBD2. V lost 5 bases and J lost 5; bases outside the gene matches: 12. This CDR3 contains 16 residues. The germline gives CDR1 SGHRS, CDR2 YFSETQ. CDR3 sequence (DNA): TGCGCCAGCAGTTCCTCTAGCGGGAGCCACGGGGAGACCCAGTACTTC. Translated, it gives CASSSSSGSHGETQYF. The full variable domain, with the rest looked up from reference TRBV5-1 and TRBJ2-5, is KAGVTQTPRYLIKTRGQQVTLSCSPISGHRSVSWYQQTPGQGLQFLFEYFSETQRNKGNFPGRFSGRQFSNSRSEMNVSTLELGDSALYLCASSSSSGSHGETQYFGPGTRLLVL.